The source of this TCR beta chain is a study of cytomegalovirus exposure and HLA in healthy donors. As for the study in general: Within the Caucasian-associated ancestry cluster were around 81% of the roughly 400 genotyped donors. Study-wide results and limits: An Asian-associated ancestry cluster reportedly showed fewer N-insertions than the roughly 700-donor mean in a later analysis.

The CDR3 consists of 9 residues. Germline V gene sequence: CDR1 MNHNS, CDR2 SASEGT. Although they were nominally healthy when sampled, donors likely had unrecorded immune exposures. In the PCR, 60 Vbeta and 13 Jbeta primers were used. Some clones are missing from TCRdb's copy, which holds only in-frame ones; the method was immunoSEQ multiplex PCR. The table includes 250,000 to 350,000 clones, just over 85% detected once. As to this clone: Its antigen is undetermined.

This TCR was sampled from a man aged 40-49 years in good health and CMV-seropositive. The sample comprised PBMCs. The genes are TRBV6-1 and TRBJ1-1; D unclear. The chain's CDR3 is CAIDGGAFF. CDR3 nucleotide sequence: TGTGCGATAGACGGCGGAGCTTTCTTT.